Listed below are T cell receptor beta chains from one sample, sequenced in a study of blood T cell repertoires in COVID-19. Generated by immunoSEQ multiplex PCR, the TCRdb table keeps only in-frame clones and is missing some. The sample includes about 190,000 clones, 70% to 90% of them seen just once. Specimen: peripheral blood. These receptors all stem from a woman aged 70-85 years with active or convalescent COVID-19. Each CDR3 is given with its conserved first and last residue. D genes are given only for firm matches. Only part of the rows carry a size: once, few, many, or a class if the clone is expanded.

v_call	d_call	clone_size	j_call	cdr3_aa	cdr3_nt
TRBV25-1	NA	NA	TRBJ1-3	CASSVQGGNTIYF	TGTGCCAGCAGTGTACAGGGAGGAAACACCATATATTTT
TRBV6-5	NA	NA	TRBJ1-4	CASSYSSGQLEKLFF	TGTGCCAGCAGTTACTCGAGCGGTCAGCTGGAAAAACTGTTTTTT
TRBV3-1/TRBV3-2	NA	few	TRBJ2-7	CASSQDSGSSYEQYF	TGTGCCAGCAGCCAAGATTCCGGGAGCTCCTACGAGCAGTACTTC
TRBV18	TRBD1	once	TRBJ1-2	CASSPYGTGRGNGYTF	TGTGCCAGCTCACCATACGGGACAGGGAGAGGGAATGGCTACACCTTC
TRBV19	NA	NA	TRBJ1-2	CASSQQGTSNYGYTF	TGTGCCAGTAGCCAACAGGGTACCAGTAACTATGGCTACACCTTC
TRBV9	NA	NA	TRBJ1-2	CASSGKLQYPNYGYTF	TGTGCCAGCAGCGGAAAGCTACAGTACCCTAACTATGGCTACACCTTC
TRBV6-5	NA	NA	TRBJ2-3	CASSYWAGGTDTQYF	TGTGCCAGCAGTTACTGGGCAGGGGGCACAGATACGCAGTATTTT
TRBV19	NA	once	TRBJ2-1	CASSIDTGNEQFF	TGTGCCAGTAGTATAGATACAGGGAATGAGCAGTTCTTC
TRBV7-9	NA	NA	TRBJ1-3	CASSPGTTGNTIYF	TGTGCCAGCAGCCCTGGGACAACTGGAAACACCATATATTTT
TRBV13	TRBD2	NA	TRBJ2-1	CASHRTVIAGGDGQFF	TGTGCCAGCCATCGGACAGTCATAGCGGGAGGAGATGGGCAGTTCTTC
TRBV6-5	NA	NA	TRBJ1-2	CASRPGGARYGYTF	TGTGCCAGCAGGCCCGGGGGGGCTAGGTATGGCTACACCTTC
TRBV2	TRBD2	NA	TRBJ2-5	CASVLAGGIQETQYF	TGTGCCAGCGTACTAGCGGGAGGGATCCAAGAGACCCAGTACTTC
TRBV12-3/TRBV12-4	NA	NA	TRBJ2-1	CASRQDSYNEQFF	TGTGCCAGCAGACAGGACTCCTACAATGAGCAGTTCTTC
TRBV19	TRBD2	once	TRBJ2-5	CASSLLGGGRTQETQYF	TGTGCCAGTAGTCTCCTCGGAGGCGGGAGGACTCAAGAGACCCAGTACTTC
TRBV18	TRBD1	NA	TRBJ2-3	CASSSRTGQDTQYF	TGTGCCAGCTCCTCAAGGACAGGTCAAGATACGCAGTATTTT
TRBV19	NA	NA	TRBJ2-3	CASSQASGTDTQYF	TGTGCCAGTAGTCAGGCTAGCGGCACAGATACGCAGTATTTT
TRBV19	NA	NA	TRBJ2-7	CASSIGGRGSYEQYF	TGTGCCAGTAGTATCGGGGGGCGCGGGTCGTACGAGCAGTACTTC
TRBV5-1	TRBD1	NA	TRBJ2-2	CASSSTGQGRPGELFF	TGCGCCAGCAGCTCCACGGGACAGGGGAGGCCCGGGGAGCTGTTTTTT
TRBV18	TRBD1	NA	TRBJ2-1	CASSPDRATYNEQFF	TGTGCCAGCTCACCTGACAGGGCCACCTACAATGAGCAGTTCTTC
TRBV6-5	TRBD1	NA	TRBJ2-3	CASSIRTGLDTQYF	TGTGCCAGCAGTATACGGACAGGATTAGATACGCAGTATTTT
TRBV5-4	TRBD2	NA	TRBJ2-1	CASSLGRLAGGPEQFF	TGTGCCAGCAGCTTAGGGCGACTAGCGGGAGGGCCTGAGCAGTTCTTC
TRBV28	TRBD2	NA	TRBJ2-1	CASSLVTSGNYNEQFF	TGTGCCAGCAGTTTGGTCACTAGCGGGAACTACAATGAGCAGTTCTTC
TRBV7-9	NA	NA	TRBJ2-7	CASSLAGGGGEQYF	TGTGCCAGCAGCTTAGCGGGAGGTGGGGGCGAGCAGTACTTC
TRBV9	NA	NA	TRBJ2-7	CASSSGGTLNEQYF	TGTGCCAGCAGCTCTGGGGGGACGCTGAACGAGCAGTACTTC
TRBV7-2	NA	NA	TRBJ2-7	CASSLIAGQKYEQYF	TGTGCCAGCAGCTTGATTGCTGGACAGAAGTACGAGCAGTACTTC
TRBV9	NA	once	TRBJ1-1	CASSVSGDNRYTEAFF	TGTGCCAGCAGCGTATCCGGCGACAACCGTTACACTGAAGCTTTCTTT
TRBV27	TRBD2	NA	TRBJ2-1	CASSLRISGSTSSYNEQFF	TGTGCCAGCAGTTTACGGATTAGCGGGAGTACGAGCTCCTACAATGAGCAGTTCTTC
TRBV5-5	TRBD1	NA	TRBJ1-1	CASSFWDREGTEAFF	TGTGCCAGCAGCTTCTGGGACAGGGAGGGCACTGAAGCTTTCTTT
TRBV19	TRBD1	NA	TRBJ1-1	CASSTLQGSNTEAFF	TGTGCCAGTAGTACCCTACAGGGGTCGAACACTGAAGCTTTCTTT
TRBV11-3	NA	NA	TRBJ1-1	CASSRQVNTEAFF	TGTGCCAGCAGCCGACAGGTGAACACTGAAGCTTTCTTT
TRBV23-1	TRBD1	NA	TRBJ2-1	CASSQLLWTGSLYNEQFF	TGCGCCAGCAGTCAATTGCTCTGGACAGGGAGTTTGTACAATGAGCAGTTCTTC
TRBV3-1/TRBV3-2	NA	NA	TRBJ2-1	CASSLSYTYNEQFF	TGTGCCAGCAGCCTCTCGTATACCTACAATGAGCAGTTCTTC
TRBV4-1	NA	NA	TRBJ2-7	CASSQDGQGGLEQYF	TGCGCCAGCAGCCAAGATGGGCAGGGGGGTCTCGAGCAGTACTTC
TRBV19	TRBD1	once	TRBJ2-7	CASSISVGTASYEQYF	TGTGCCAGTAGTATCTCGGTGGGGACAGCGTCCTACGAGCAGTACTTC
TRBV6-2/TRBV6-3	NA	NA	TRBJ2-3	CASSYSPSSSTDTQYF	TGTGCCAGCAGTTACTCGCCTAGCAGTAGCACAGATACGCAGTATTTT
TRBV2	NA	once	TRBJ1-1	CASRETANTEAFF	TGTGCCAGCAGGGAAACAGCGAACACTGAAGCTTTCTTT
TRBV18	TRBD1	NA	TRBJ2-7	CASSTRGIYEQYF	TGTGCCAGCTCAACCAGGGGGATCTACGAGCAGTACTTC